This T cell receptor beta chain originates from a study of cytomegalovirus exposure and HLA in healthy donors. Study-level background: One earlier analysis, a look at about 179 million T cells, found around 110 million unique TCR beta sequences. Study findings and constraints: Most CMV-associated TCR beta chains appeared HLA-restricted in a later analysis. Several of the most significant clusters were apparently associated with common viral pathogens in a later analysis.

Worth noting for this clone: The antigen remains unidentified.

V dropped 2 bases and J dropped 5; count of bases not matched to a gene: 4. This CDR3 contains 13 residues. Germline V lookup: CDR1 SGHRS, CDR2 YFSETQ. The PCR employed 60 Vbeta primers together with 13 Jbeta primers. The repertoire was sequenced with immunoSEQ multiplex PCR; TCRdb's copy has only in-frame clones and lacks some. This table holds around 110,000 clones, roughly 73% found once. V is TRBV5-1 and J is TRBJ2-7, with TRBD2 matching 7 bases. This receptor was taken from a woman aged 25-40 years in good health and CMV-seronegative. Sequencing was carried out using PBMCs. This CDR3 is CASSFRGSHEQYF. CDR3 nucleotides: TGCGCCAGCAGCTTCCGCGGGAGCCACGAGCAGTACTTC.